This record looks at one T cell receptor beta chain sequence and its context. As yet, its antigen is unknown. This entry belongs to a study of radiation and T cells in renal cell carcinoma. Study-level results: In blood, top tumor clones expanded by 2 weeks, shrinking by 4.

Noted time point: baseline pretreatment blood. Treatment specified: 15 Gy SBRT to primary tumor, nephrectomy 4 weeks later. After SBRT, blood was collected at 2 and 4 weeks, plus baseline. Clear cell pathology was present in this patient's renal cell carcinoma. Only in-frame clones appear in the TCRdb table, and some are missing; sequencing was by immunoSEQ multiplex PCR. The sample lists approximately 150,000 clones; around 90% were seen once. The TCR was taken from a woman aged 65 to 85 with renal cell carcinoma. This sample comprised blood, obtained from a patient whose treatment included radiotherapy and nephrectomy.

Written as DNA, the CDR3 is TGTGCCAGCAGCTTAGGGTCCGGCGTTAACACCGGGGAGCTGTTTTTT. It codes for CASSLGSGVNTGELFF. The chain combines TRBV11-2 with TRBJ2-2; D gene ambiguous. Per the germline V gene, CDR1 is SGHAT and CDR2 is FQNNGV. The CDR3 has 16 residues. Trimming stripped 1 base from V and 2 bases from J, with 11 bases between.